The clone carrying this T cell receptor (beta chain) occurred a few times. Donors were healthy Caucasian individuals from Russia aged roughly 6 to 90. There were at least 5 micrograms of total RNA extracted from every sample. This sample was included in a study of blood T cells in healthy people across ages. With a J-beta primer mix and a sample-barcoded 5' primer, a second PCR ran 7 to 11 cycles. Sequencing yielded, for each sample, at least 3 million paired-end reads carrying CDR3. TCRdb reprocessed the 5' RACE reads via MiXCR and lists one record per CDR3 protein. In the table there are about 1.8 million distinct CDR3 sequences, 49% of which are singletons. The sequenced sample consisted of blood. The TCR sequence derives from a woman in her thirties or forties in good health.

CDR3 loop: CSARDPGTGGNEQFF. The CDR3 DNA sequence: TGCAGTGCTAGAGATCCTGGGACAGGGGGCAATGAGCAGTTCTTC. The chain couples TRBV20-1 to TRBJ2-1; 11 bases map to TRBD1. The germline V gene has CDR1 DFQATT and CDR2 SNEGSKA (reference sequence). The trim removed 0 bases at V and 6 bases at J, leaving 4 bases unmatched. CDR3 length: 15 residues.